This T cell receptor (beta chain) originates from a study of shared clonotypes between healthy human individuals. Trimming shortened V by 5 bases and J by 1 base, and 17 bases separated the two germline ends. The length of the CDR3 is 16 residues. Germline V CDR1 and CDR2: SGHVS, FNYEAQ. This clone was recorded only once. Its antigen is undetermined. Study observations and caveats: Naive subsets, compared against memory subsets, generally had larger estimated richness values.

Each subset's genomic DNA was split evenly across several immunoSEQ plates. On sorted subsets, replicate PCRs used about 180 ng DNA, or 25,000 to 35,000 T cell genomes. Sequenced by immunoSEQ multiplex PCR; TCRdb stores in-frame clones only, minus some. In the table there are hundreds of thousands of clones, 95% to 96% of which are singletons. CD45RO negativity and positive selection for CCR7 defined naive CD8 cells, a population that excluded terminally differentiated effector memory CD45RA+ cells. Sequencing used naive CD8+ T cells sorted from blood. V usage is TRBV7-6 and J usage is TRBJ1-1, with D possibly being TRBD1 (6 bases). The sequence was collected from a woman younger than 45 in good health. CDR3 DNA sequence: TGTGCCAGCAGCCCCCGAGTTACAGGGCCGAACACTGAAGCTTTCTTT. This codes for CASSPRVTGPNTEAFF.